The clone carrying this TCR beta chain has just one count. The antigen is unknown. TCRdb's table, derived via immunoSEQ multiplex PCR, lists solely in-frame clones and lacks some. Of around 110,000 clones in the sample, 87% are singletons; the top ten hold about 4.5%. These data are taken from a study of T cell responses to AZD1222 COVID-19 vaccine. Study-wide results and caveats: The donors showed a predominance of white British ancestry and of females, with possible underestimation of clonal diversity. Baseline seropositivity occurred in only a handful of AZD1222 recipients.

CDR1 SQVTM and CDR2 ANQGSEA come from the germline V gene. The CDR3 length is 13 residues. V lost 5 bases and J 2 bases, leaving 10 bases between the germline ends. The material was peripheral blood, obtained on day 0 of AZD1222 vaccination. The V and J genes are TRBV29-1 and TRBJ2-1, with D possibly matching TRBD2 (6 bases). This receptor was identified in an adult in good health. The DNA for the CDR3 is TGCAGCGTTCTCGGGGGTACCTACAATGAGCAGTTCTTC. As protein: CSVLGGTYNEQFF.